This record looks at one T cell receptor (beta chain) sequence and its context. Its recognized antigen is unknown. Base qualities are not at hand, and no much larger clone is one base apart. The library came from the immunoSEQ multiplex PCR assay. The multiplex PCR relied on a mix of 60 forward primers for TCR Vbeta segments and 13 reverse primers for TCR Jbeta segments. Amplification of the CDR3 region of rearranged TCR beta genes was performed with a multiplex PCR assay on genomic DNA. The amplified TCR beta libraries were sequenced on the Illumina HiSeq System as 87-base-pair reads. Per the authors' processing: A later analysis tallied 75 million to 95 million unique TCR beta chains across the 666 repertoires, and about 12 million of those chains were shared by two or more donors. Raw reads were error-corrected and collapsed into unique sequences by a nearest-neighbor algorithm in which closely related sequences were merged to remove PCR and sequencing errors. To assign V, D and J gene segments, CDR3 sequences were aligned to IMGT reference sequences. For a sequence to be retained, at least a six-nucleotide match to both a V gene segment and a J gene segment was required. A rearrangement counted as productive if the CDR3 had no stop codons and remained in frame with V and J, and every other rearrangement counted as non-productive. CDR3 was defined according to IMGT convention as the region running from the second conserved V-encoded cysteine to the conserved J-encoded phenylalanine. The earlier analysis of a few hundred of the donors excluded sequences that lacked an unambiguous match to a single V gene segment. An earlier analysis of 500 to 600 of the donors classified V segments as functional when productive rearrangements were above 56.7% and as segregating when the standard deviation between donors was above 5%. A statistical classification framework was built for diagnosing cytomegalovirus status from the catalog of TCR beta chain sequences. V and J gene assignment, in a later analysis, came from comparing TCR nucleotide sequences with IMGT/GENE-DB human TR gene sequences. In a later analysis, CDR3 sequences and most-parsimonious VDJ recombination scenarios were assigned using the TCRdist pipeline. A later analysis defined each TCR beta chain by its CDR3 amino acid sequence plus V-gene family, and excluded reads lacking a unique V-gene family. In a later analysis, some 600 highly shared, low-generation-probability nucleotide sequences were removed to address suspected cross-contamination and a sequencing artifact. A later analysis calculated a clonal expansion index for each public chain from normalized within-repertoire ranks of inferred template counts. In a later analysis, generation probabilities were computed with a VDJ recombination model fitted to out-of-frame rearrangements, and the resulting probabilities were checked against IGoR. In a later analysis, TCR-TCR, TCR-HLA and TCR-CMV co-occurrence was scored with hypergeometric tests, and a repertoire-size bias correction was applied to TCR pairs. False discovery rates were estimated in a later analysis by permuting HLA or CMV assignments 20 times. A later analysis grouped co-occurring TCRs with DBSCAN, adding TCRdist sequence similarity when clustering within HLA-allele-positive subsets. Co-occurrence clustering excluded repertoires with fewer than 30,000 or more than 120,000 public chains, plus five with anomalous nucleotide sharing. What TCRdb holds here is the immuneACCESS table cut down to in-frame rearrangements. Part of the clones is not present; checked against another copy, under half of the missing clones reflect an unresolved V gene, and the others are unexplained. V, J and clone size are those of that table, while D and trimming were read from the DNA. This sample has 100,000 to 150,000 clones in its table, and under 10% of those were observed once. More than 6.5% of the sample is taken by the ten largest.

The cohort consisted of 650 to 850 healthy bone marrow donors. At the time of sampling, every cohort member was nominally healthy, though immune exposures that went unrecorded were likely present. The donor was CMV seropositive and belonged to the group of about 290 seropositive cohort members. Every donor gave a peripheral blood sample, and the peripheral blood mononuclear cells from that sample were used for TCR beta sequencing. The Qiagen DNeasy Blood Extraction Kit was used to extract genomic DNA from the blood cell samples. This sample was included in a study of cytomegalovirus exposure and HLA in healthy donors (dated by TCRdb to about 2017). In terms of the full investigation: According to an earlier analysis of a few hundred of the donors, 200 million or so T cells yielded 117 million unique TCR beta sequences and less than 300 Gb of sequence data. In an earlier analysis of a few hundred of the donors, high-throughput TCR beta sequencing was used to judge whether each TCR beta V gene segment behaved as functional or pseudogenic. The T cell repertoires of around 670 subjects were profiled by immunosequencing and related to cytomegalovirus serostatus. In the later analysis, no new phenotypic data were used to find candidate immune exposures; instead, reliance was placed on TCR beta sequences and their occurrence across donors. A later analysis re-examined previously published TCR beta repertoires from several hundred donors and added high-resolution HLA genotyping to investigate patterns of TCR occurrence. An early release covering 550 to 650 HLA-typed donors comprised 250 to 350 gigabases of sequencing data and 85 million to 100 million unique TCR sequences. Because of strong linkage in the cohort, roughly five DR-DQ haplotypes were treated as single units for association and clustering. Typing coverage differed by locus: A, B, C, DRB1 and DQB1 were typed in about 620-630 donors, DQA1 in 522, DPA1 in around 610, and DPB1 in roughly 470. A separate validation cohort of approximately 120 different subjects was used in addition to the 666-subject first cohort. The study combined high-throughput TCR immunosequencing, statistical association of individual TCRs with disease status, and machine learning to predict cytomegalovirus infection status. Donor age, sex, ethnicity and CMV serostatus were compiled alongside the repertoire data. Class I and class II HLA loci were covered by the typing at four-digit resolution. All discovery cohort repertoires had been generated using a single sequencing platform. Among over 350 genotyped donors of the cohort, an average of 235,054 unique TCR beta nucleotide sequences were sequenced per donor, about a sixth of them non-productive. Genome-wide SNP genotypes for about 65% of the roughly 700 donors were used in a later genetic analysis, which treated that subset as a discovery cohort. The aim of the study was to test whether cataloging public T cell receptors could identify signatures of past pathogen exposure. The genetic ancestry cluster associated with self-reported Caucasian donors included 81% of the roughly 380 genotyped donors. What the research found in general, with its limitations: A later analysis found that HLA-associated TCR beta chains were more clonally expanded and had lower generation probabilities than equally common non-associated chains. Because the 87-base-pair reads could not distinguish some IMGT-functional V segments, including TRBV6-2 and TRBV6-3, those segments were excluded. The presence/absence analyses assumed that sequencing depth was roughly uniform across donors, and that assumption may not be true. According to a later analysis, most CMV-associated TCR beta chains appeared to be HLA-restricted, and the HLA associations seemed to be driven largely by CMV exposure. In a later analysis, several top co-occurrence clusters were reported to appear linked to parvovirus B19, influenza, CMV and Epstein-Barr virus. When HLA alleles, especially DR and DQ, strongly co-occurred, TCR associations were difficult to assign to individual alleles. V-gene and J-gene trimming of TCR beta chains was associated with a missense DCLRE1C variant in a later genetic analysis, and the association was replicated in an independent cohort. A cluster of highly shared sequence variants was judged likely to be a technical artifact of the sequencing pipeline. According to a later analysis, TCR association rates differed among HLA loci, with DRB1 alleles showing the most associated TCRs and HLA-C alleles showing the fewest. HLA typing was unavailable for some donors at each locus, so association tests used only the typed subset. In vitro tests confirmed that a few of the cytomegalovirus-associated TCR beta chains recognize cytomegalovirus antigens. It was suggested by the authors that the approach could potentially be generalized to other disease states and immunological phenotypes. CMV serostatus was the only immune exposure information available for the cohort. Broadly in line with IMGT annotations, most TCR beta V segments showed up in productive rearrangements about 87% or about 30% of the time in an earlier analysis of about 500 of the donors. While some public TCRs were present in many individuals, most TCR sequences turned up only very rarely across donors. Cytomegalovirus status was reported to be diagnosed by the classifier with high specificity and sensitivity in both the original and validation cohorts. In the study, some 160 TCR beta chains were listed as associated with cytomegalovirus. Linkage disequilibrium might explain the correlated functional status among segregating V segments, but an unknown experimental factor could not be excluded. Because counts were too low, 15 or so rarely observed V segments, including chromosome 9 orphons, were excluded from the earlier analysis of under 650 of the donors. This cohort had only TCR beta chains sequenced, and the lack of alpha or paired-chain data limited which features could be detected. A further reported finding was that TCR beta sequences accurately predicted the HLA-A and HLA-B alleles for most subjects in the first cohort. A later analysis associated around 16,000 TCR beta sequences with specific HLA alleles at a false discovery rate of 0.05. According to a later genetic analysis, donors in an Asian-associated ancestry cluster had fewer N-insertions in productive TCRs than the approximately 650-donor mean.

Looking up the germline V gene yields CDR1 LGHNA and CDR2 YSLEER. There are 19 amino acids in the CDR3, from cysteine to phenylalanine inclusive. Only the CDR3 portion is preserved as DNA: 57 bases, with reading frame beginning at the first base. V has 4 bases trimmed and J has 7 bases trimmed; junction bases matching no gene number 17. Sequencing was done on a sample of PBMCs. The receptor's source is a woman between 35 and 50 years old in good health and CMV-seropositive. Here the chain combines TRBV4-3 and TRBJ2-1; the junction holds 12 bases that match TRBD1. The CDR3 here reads CASSPTGGTGGFRGNEQFF. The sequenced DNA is TGCGCCAGCAGCCCCACAGGGGGGACAGGGGGCTTTCGTGGGAATGAGCAGTTCTTC.